This is a list of T cell receptor beta chains from one sample in a study of circulating CD8 cells and anti-PD-1 response in melanoma. MiXCR, applied by TCRdb to the reads, yields one record per CDR3 protein. There are almost 1,000 distinct CDR3 sequences in the sample; roughly 9.9% occur only once, and around 49% lies in the top ten. Material: CD8+ T cells from PBMCs, obtained at baseline or after one month of anti-PD-1 therapy (not recorded which). The receptors here all came from a human donor with melanoma. Each CDR3 is given with its conserved first and last residue. A D gene is named only where the DNA matches it firmly. Clone sizes are given selectively: once, few, many, or a class where the clone is expanded.

size	V	D	J	CDR3	DNA
medium-sized	TRBV19	TRBD1	TRBJ1-1	CASSIIGGYTEAFF	TGTGCCAGTAGTATAATAGGGGGCTATACTGAAGCTTTCTTT
medium-sized	TRBV27	.	TRBJ2-3	CASMRVYTDTQYF	TGTGCCAGCATGAGGGTCTACACAGATACGCAGTATTTT
medium-sized	TRBV4-3	TRBD2	TRBJ2-1	CASSQDLAGGLSYYNEQFF	TGCGCCAGCAGCCAAGATCTAGCGGGGGGGTTATCTTACTACAATGAGCAGTTCTTC
medium-sized	TRBV29-1	.	TRBJ2-7	CSVGTEGGEQYF	TGCAGCGTTGGAACAGAGGGGGGCGAGCAGTACTTC
.	TRBV19	.	TRBJ1-1	CASRWAGDLRAFF	TGTGCCAGTAGATGGGCAGGCGACCTTCGGGCTTTCTTT
.	TRBV19	.	TRBJ2-1	CASSIVGAFSYNEQFF	TGTGCCAGTAGTATAGTAGGCGCGTTCTCCTACAATGAGCAGTTCTTC
medium-sized	TRBV2	.	TRBJ1-1	CASEREWGNTEAFF	TGTGCCAGCGAAAGGGAGTGGGGGAACACTGAAGCTTTCTTT
medium-sized	TRBV19	TRBD2	TRBJ2-5	CASSIALAGTPRYF	TGTGCCAGTAGTATAGCTCTAGCGGGCACCCCGAGGTACTTC
medium-sized	TRBV5-5	.	TRBJ2-7	CASSFGAAYEQYF	TGTGCCAGCAGCTTTGGGGCAGCCTACGAGCAGTACTTC
medium-sized	TRBV19	.	TRBJ2-7	CASSIKAAVYEQYF	TGTGCCAGTAGTATCAAGGCTGCAGTTTACGAGCAGTACTTC
medium-sized	TRBV7-2	.	TRBJ2-7	CASSRPSWSEQYF	TGTGCCAGCAGCCGTCCCTCCTGGTCCGAGCAGTACTTC
medium-sized	TRBV20-1	.	TRBJ1-1	CSARQGTEAFF	TGCAGTGCTAGACAGGGTACTGAAGCTTTCTTT
.	TRBV20-1	.	TRBJ1-1	CSARPRLNTEAFF	TGCAGTGCCAGACCCAGGCTGAACACTGAAGCTTTCTTT
large	TRBV2	TRBD2	TRBJ2-3	CASSRRRDLAGRDTQYF	TGTGCCAGCAGCAGACGGAGGGACTTAGCGGGCCGGGATACGCAGTATTTT
.	TRBV28	TRBD1	TRBJ2-5	CASSGQGAEETQYF	TGTGCCAGCAGCGGACAGGGGGCGGAAGAGACCCAGTACTTC
medium-sized	TRBV2	TRBD1	TRBJ2-7	CASNTGVNSYEQYF	TGTGCCAGCAACACAGGGGTGAACTCCTACGAGCAGTACTTC
.	TRBV19	TRBD1	TRBJ2-2	CASSNRTGGRTGELFF	TGTGCCAGTAGTAACCGGACAGGGGGCCGGACCGGGGAGCTGTTTTTT
.	TRBV19	.	TRBJ2-7	CASSITAQTYEQYF	TGTGCCAGTAGTATAACAGCTCAAACCTACGAGCAGTACTTC
medium-sized	TRBV27	.	TRBJ2-5	CASSFPQAGLETQYF	TGTGCCAGCAGTTTCCCCCAGGCAGGGCTAGAGACCCAGTACTTC
medium-sized	TRBV19	TRBD2	TRBJ2-5	CASSIDTSEIETQYF	TGTGCCAGTAGTATAGACACTAGCGAGATAGAGACCCAGTACTTC
medium-sized	TRBV4-3	.	TRBJ2-1	CASSQESGSSYNEQFF	TGCGCCAGCAGCCAAGAATCCGGGAGCTCCTACAATGAGCAGTTCTTC
medium-sized	TRBV5-4	TRBD2	TRBJ2-3	CASSPGTSGFRWDTQYF	TGTGCCAGCAGCCCCGGGACTAGCGGATTTCGCTGGGATACGCAGTATTTT
large	TRBV2	.	TRBJ1-4	CASSEYVLADEKLFF	TGTGCCAGCAGTGAATACGTTTTGGCGGACGAAAAACTGTTTTTT
medium-sized	TRBV27	.	TRBJ2-3	CASSVTVTDTQYF	TGTGCCAGCAGTGTGACAGTCACAGATACGCAGTATTTT
.	TRBV19	.	TRBJ2-1	CASSMGGVNEQFF	TGTGCCAGTAGTATGGGTGGGGTCAATGAGCAGTTCTTC
large	TRBV19	.	TRBJ1-5	CASSIYGQPQHF	TGTGCCAGTAGTATCTATGGTCAGCCCCAGCATTTT
.	TRBV9	.	TRBJ2-3	CASTRGDTQYF	TGTGCCAGCACCCGGGGGGATACGCAGTATTTT
medium-sized	TRBV7-9	.	TRBJ2-7	CASSTQGHEQYF	TGTGCCAGCAGCACCCAGGGCCACGAGCAGTACTTC
.	TRBV20-1	.	TRBJ2-4	CSAREGATNIRYF	TGCAGTGCTAGAGAGGGGGCAACAAACATTCGGTACTTC
.	TRBV5-6	.	TRBJ1-2	CGSSLEDGGETYGYTF	TGTGGCAGCAGCTTGGAAGATGGCGGCGAGACCTATGGCTACACCTTC
medium-sized	TRBV12-3/TRBV12-4	.	TRBJ2-3	CASSPRGDSGYTDTQYF	TGTGCCAGCAGTCCGCGCGGGGACAGTGGATACACAGATACGCAGTATTTT